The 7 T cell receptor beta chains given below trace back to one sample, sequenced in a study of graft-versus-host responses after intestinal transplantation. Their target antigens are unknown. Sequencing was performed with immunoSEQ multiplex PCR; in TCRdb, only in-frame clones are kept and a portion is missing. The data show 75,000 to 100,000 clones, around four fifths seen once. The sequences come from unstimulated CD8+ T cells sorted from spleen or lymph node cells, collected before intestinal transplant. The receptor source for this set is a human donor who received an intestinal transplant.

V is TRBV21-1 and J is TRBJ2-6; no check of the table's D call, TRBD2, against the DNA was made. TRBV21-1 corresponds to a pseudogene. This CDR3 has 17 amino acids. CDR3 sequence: CASSKGNELSGANVLTF. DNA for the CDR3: TGTGCCAGCAGCAAAGGTAACGAGCTCTCTGGGGCCAACGTCCTGACTTTC.

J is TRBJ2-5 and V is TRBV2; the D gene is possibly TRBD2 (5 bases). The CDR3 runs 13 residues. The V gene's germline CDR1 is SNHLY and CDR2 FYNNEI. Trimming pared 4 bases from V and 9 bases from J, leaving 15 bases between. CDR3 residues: CASSGAAPAAQYF. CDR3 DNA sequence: TGTGCCAGCAGTGGAGCGGCCCCGGCGGCCCAGTACTTC.

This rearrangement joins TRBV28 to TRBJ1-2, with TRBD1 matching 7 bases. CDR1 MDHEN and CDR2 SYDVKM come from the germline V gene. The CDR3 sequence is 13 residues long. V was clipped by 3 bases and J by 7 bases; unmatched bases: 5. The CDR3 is CASSFGTGAGYTF. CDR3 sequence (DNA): TGTGCCAGCAGTTTTGGTACAGGGGCTGGCTACACCTTC.

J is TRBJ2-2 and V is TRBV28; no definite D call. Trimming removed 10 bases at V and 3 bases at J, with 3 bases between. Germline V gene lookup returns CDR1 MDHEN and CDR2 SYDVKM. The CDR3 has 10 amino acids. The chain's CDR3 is CATYTGELFF. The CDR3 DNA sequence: TGTGCCACCTACACCGGGGAGCTGTTTTTT.

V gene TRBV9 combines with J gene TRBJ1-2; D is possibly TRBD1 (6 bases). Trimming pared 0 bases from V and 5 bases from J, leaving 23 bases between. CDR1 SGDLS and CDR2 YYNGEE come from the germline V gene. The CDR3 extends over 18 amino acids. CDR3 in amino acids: CASSVADNWGGAEYGYTF. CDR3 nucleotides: TGTGCCAGCAGCGTAGCAGATAACTGGGGGGGCGCGGAGTATGGCTACACCTTC.

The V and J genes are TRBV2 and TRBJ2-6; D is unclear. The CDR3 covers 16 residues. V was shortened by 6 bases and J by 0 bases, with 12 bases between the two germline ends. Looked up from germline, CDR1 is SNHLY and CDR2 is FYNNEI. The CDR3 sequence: CASRSRVSSGANVLTF. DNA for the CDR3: TGTGCCAGCAGGAGCCGGGTTAGCTCTGGGGCCAACGTCCTGACTTTC.

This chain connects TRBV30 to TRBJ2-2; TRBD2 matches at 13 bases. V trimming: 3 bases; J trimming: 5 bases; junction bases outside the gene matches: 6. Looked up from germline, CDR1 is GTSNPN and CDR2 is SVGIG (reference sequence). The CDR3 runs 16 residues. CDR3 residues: CAWSQGLAGETGELFF. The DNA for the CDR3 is TGTGCCTGGAGCCAAGGACTAGCGGGAGAAACCGGGGAGCTGTTTTTT.